A selection of T cell receptor beta chains follows, all from one sample in a study of blood T cell repertoires in COVID-19. Clones were read by immunoSEQ multiplex PCR, and TCRdb kept only the in-frame ones, dropping some. This sample has about 270,000 clones, with about nine tenths found just once. Sequencing was done on a sample of PBMCs or T cells enriched from blood (not recorded which). All receptors derive from a man aged 18-30 years who had recovered from COVID-19. Both conserved end residues are part of each CDR3. Each record gives: V gene, J gene, clone size, D gene, CDR3 protein, CDR3 DNA. A D gene is named only where the DNA matches it firmly. Clone size appears in some rows only: once, few, many, or a class for an expanded clone.

TRBV9	TRBJ2-3	NA	NA	CASSVGAQERSDTQYF	TGTGCCAGCAGCGTAGGGGCCCAGGAGCGGTCGGATACGCAGTATTTT
TRBV7-8	TRBJ2-5	few	NA	CASSRQARETQYF	TGTGCCAGCAGCCGACAGGCCAGGGAGACCCAGTACTTC
TRBV10-3	TRBJ2-7	NA	NA	CAISPTDYEQYF	TGTGCCATCAGTCCGACAGATTACGAGCAGTACTTC
TRBV7-7	TRBJ2-2	NA	TRBD2	CASSRLAGHTGELFF	TGTGCTAGCAGCCGTCTAGCGGGACACACCGGGGAGCTGTTTTTT
TRBV5-6	TRBJ2-1	few	NA	CASTLPGRLYNEQFF	TGTGCCAGCACGCTCCCAGGGAGGCTCTACAATGAGCAGTTCTTC
TRBV25-1	TRBJ2-7	NA	TRBD1	CASSEYRMTGLQEQYF	TGTGCCAGCAGTGAATATCGGATGACAGGGTTACAGGAGCAGTACTTC
TRBV15	TRBJ1-2	NA	NA	CATSRDLGAGEGYTF	TGTGCCACCAGCAGAGATCTTGGGGCAGGGGAGGGCTACACCTTC
TRBV10-3	TRBJ1-3	NA	TRBD1	CAISRSQGTSGNTIYF	TGTGCCATCAGTCGGTCACAGGGGACCTCTGGAAACACCATATATTTT
TRBV25-1	TRBJ2-1	NA	TRBD1	CASSGQGAKYNEQFF	TGTGCCAGCAGTGGACAGGGGGCGAAGTATAATGAGCAGTTCTTC
TRBV3-1/TRBV3-2	TRBJ2-7	NA	NA	CASSQDNRAYEQYF	TGTGCCAGCAGCCAAGATAACAGGGCCTACGAGCAGTACTTC
TRBV7-9	TRBJ2-5	NA	NA	CASNRGRQETQYF	TGTGCCAGCAACCGAGGCCGCCAAGAGACCCAGTACTTC
TRBV7-9	TRBJ1-1	NA	TRBD1	CASSLGQGSTEAFF	TGTGCCAGCAGCTTAGGACAGGGAAGTACTGAAGCTTTCTTT
TRBV19	TRBJ1-2	NA	NA	CASRVAGNIGKDGYTF	TGTGCCAGTAGGGTTGCAGGGAATATCGGAAAGGATGGCTACACCTTC
TRBV27	TRBJ1-1	NA	NA	CASSLYAGSTEAFF	TGTGCCAGCAGTTTATATGCGGGGAGCACTGAAGCTTTCTTT
TRBV5-8	TRBJ2-5	once	NA	CASSLLRGEATQYF	TGTGCCAGCAGCTTGCTTCGCGGGGAGGCGACCCAGTACTTC
TRBV5-1	TRBJ2-6	NA	NA	CASSFRGFGANVLTF	TGCGCCAGCAGCTTTCGCGGGTTCGGGGCCAACGTCCTGACTTTC
TRBV11-3	TRBJ2-7	NA	TRBD2	CASSFTLASGSTRGEQYF	TGTGCCAGCAGCTTTACCCTAGCTAGCGGGAGTACCAGGGGCGAGCAGTACTTC
TRBV6-5	TRBJ2-7	NA	TRBD1	CASSYGRGPIEQYF	TGTGCCAGCAGTTACGGAAGGGGGCCGATCGAGCAGTACTTC
TRBV19	TRBJ1-4	NA	TRBD1	CASSVLQGAGEKLFF	TGTGCCAGTAGTGTCCTACAGGGGGCCGGGGAAAAACTGTTTTTT
TRBV6-1	TRBJ2-7	NA	NA	CASSDAPYRDSYEQYF	TGTGCCAGCAGTGACGCACCTTACAGGGACTCCTACGAGCAGTACTTC
TRBV7-6	TRBJ1-2	few	NA	CASSLSAGDGRVIGYTF	TGTGCCAGCAGCTTAAGTGCAGGGGACGGGAGGGTAATTGGCTACACCTTC
TRBV6-5	TRBJ1-1	few	TRBD1	CASNTGDHTEAFF	TGTGCCAGCAACACAGGGGATCACACTGAAGCTTTCTTT
TRBV10-3	TRBJ2-1	NA	TRBD2	CAIRGDSGGASYNEQFF	TGTGCCATCAGGGGTGATAGCGGGGGGGCCTCCTACAATGAGCAGTTCTTC
TRBV2	TRBJ2-2	once	TRBD1	CATTRQGTTGELFF	TGTGCCACCACCCGACAGGGAACCACCGGGGAGCTGTTTTTT